This record looks at one TCR beta chain sequence and its context. Per the original methods: Amplification of reference gene primers was used by the study to estimate nucleated cell counts. Clones were read by immunoSEQ multiplex PCR, and TCRdb kept only the in-frame ones, dropping some. D and trimming come from the DNA, and the V and J calls and clone size come from that table. The table lists tens of thousands of clones, around 82% of them singletons, with 2.5% to 4% in the top ten. This sample is drawn from a study of blood T cell repertoires in COVID-19. At the level of the study: The United States, Italy and Spain supplied acute and convalescent COVID-19 samples. PBMCs, B-cell-depleted T cells, or T cells provided the cDNA or gDNA that made up the material.

This CDR3 has 13 amino acids. The V gene end was trimmed by 4 bases and the J gene end by 8 bases; junction bases not matched to a gene: 5. V usage is TRBV12-3 or TRBV12-4 and J usage is TRBJ1-2; TRBD1 aligns across 9 bases. The TCR sequence derives from a man aged 40-55 years with acute or convalescent COVID-19. The sequencing sample was made of peripheral blood. Here the CDR3 reads CASSSWTGDGYTF. The CDR3, as DNA: TGTGCCAGCAGTTCATGGACAGGGGACGGCTACACCTTC.